A single sample gave rise to the 30 T cell receptor beta chains below, sequenced in a study of read filtering for tumor transcriptome and immune sequencing. From roughly 390 ng of RNA, a library with molecular barcoded alpha/delta and beta/gamma adaptors was made. TCRdb recomputed calls from the reads with MiXCR, one row per CDR3 protein. The profile shows about 62,000 distinct CDR3 sequences, roughly a fifth of them singletons. Sequencing used a population of CD138-negative cells sorted from bone marrow. Source of these receptors: a donor at least 40 years old with multiple myeloma.

Many counts were recorded for this clonotype. The chain combines TRBV5-4 with TRBJ2-1, with TRBD2 identical over 11 bases. The length of the CDR3 is 17 residues. Germline loops: CDR1 SGHNT, CDR2 YYREEE (reference sequence). J was trimmed by 7 bases and V by 3 bases; bases with no gene match: 12. The CDR3 DNA reads TGTGCCAGCAGCTCACTACCTCCGGGACTAGCGGTAAATGAGCAGTTCTTC. Its translation: CASSSLPPGLAVNEQFF.

This clonotype was detected only a few times. The chain combines TRBV5-1 with TRBJ2-2, with 9 bases identical to TRBD2. CDR1 is SGHRS, CDR2 YFSETQ, per germline. CDR3 length equals 15 residues. The V gene end was trimmed by 3 bases and the J gene end by 2 bases; junction bases not matched to a gene: 2. The CDR3 loop reads CASSWTSVNTGELFF. CDR3 in DNA: TGCGCCAGCAGCTGGACTAGCGTAAACACCGGGGAGCTGTTTTTT. The whole variable domain, filled in from reference TRBV5-1 and TRBJ2-2, reads KAGVTQTPRYLIKTRGQQVTLSCSPISGHRSVSWYQQTPGQGLQFLFEYFSETQRNKGNFPGRFSGRQFSNSRSEMNVSTLELGDSALYLCASSWTSVNTGELFFGEGSRLTVL.

This clonotype was detected only a few times. The chain couples TRBV5-4 to TRBJ2-3; weak D call: TRBD2 (6 bases). Germline CDR1 and CDR2: SGHNT and YYREEE (reference sequence). The CDR3 has 16 amino acids. Between the trimmed V and J ends, which lost 0 bases and 0 bases, there was a span of 11 bases. In DNA form, the CDR3 reads TGTGCCAGCAGCTTGGATTCCAGCGGGAGCACAGATACGCAGTATTTT. The encoded protein is CASSLDSSGSTDTQYF.

This clonotype was seen at least ten times. The rearrangement uses TRBV7-9 and TRBJ2-1; D could derive from TRBD1 or TRBD2 (5 bases each). The CDR3 has 14 amino acids. Germline V gene data show CDR1 as SEHNR and CDR2 as FQNEAQ (reference sequence). The V gene lost 5 bases and the J gene lost 6 bases, with 14 bases spanning the gap. The CDR3 DNA is TGTGCCAGCAGCCTCTGGGACCGCCGCAATGAGCAGTTCTTC. This translates into CASSLWDRRNEQFF.

This chain connects TRBV29-1 to TRBJ2-3, with 8 positions matching TRBD2. Germline CDR1 SQVTM, CDR2 ANQGSEA. V shed 8 bases, J shed 4 bases, and the junction held 8 bases outside the gene matches. The CDR3 consists of 13 residues. The DNA of the CDR3 is TGCAGCAGTAGCGGGATCGCCTCAGATACGCAGTATTTT. Translating it yields CSSSGIASDTQYF.

This clonotype was seen at least ten times. V gene TRBV19 combines with J gene TRBJ2-3, with D hard to call. V dropped 0 bases and J dropped 2 bases, with 12 bases sitting between them. Germline V lookup: CDR1 LNHDA, CDR2 SQIVND (reference sequence). This CDR3 contains 16 residues. In DNA form, the CDR3 reads TGTGCCAGTAGTATAGACCTTTCATATCCCACAGATACGCAGTATTTT. Residues: CASSIDLSYPTDTQYF.

The table lists this clonotype with a count of one. Mismatch with germline at one junction end may stem from a read error. V usage is TRBV5-1 and J usage is TRBJ1-1; tentatively, D is TRBD1 (5 bases). This CDR3 region has 15 residues. Germline assignment: CDR1 SGHRS and CDR2 YFSETQ. CDR3 in DNA: TGCGCCAGCAGCTTGTCGTCGAGAATGGACACTAAAGCTTTCTTT. Amino acids: CASSLSSRMDTKAFF. The full variable domain, in which reference TRBV5-1 and TRBJ1-1 provide the parts outside the CDR3, is KAGVTQTPRYLIKTRGQQVTLSCSPISGHRSVSWYQQTPGQGLQFLFEYFSETQRNKGNFPGRFSGRQFSNSRSEMNVSTLELGDSALYLCASSLSSRMDTKAFFGQGTRLTVV.

There are many counts of this clonotype. The CDR3 sequence: CASSQAAPRPDTQYF. For the CDR3, the DNA is TGCGCCAGCAGCCAAGCAGCCCCCCGACCAGATACGCAGTATTTT. V gene TRBV4-1 combines with J gene TRBJ2-3; no clear D gene. Trimming shortened V by 1 base and J by 4 bases, and 12 bases separated the two germline ends. Looked up from germline, CDR1 is MGHRA and CDR2 is YSYEKL. The CDR3 runs to 15 residues.

This clonotype was observed many times. This chain connects TRBV15 to TRBJ2-1; D gene ambiguous. This CDR3 spans 17 amino acids. V was trimmed by 6 bases and J by 0 bases, leaving 18 bases between them. Germline values: CDR1 LNHNV, CDR2 YYDKDF (reference sequence). The CDR3 protein is CATRSPRTESSYNEQFF. The CDR3 DNA sequence: TGTGCCACCAGATCCCCCAGAACGGAAAGCTCCTACAATGAGCAGTTCTTC.

This clonotype has a count of ten or more. The V gene is TRBV18, the J gene TRBJ2-1, with 7 bases lining up with TRBD2. V lost 2 bases, J lost 9 bases, and 10 bases stayed unmatched. The CDR3 length is 15 residues. Germline CDR1 is KGHSH and CDR2 is LQKENI. The CDR3 region is CASSPGGSLQGEQFF. The CDR3 DNA follows: TGTGCCAGCTCACCAGGCGGGAGCCTCCAAGGTGAGCAGTTCTTC.

This clonotype has only a few counts. The rearrangement joins TRBV7-9 to TRBJ2-2; maybe TRBD1 (5 bases). Germline-derived CDR1 and CDR2 are SEHNR and FQNEAQ (reference sequence). CDR3 length: 15 amino acids. Trimming shortened V by 1 base and J by 6 bases, and 12 bases separated the two germline ends. The CDR3 protein is CASSLGRVFAGELFF. CDR3 sequence (DNA): TGTGCCAGCAGCTTAGGCAGGGTCTTCGCCGGGGAGCTGTTTTTT.

In this sample, this clonotype turned up many times. The chain couples TRBV6-6 to TRBJ2-6; D may be TRBD2 (5 bases). The CDR3 extends over 17 amino acids. Trimming took off 7 bases at V and 0 bases at J, with 16 bases between the two ends. The germline V gene has CDR1 MNHNY and CDR2 SVGAGI (reference sequence). CDR3 region: CASTQTRGPSGANVLTF. Here the CDR3 DNA reads TGTGCCAGCACCCAAACCCGCGGGCCCTCTGGGGCCAACGTCCTGACTTTC.

This clonotype was found many times. The gene calls are TRBV9 and TRBJ2-5; 9 bases match TRBD1. The CDR3 spans 16 residues. The germline CDR1 and CDR2 sequences are SGDLS and YYNGEE. The V segment lost 3 bases and the J segment 1 base; nucleotides outside the gene matches: 7. CDR3 bases: TGTGCCAGCAGCGCCAGAACAGGGGGCCGCCAAGAGACCCAGTACTTC. Its protein is CASSARTGGRQETQYF. Looking up the rest from reference TRBV9 and TRBJ2-5 gives the full variable domain: DSGVTQTPKHLITATGQRVTLRCSPRSGDLSVYWYQQSLDQGLQFLIQYYNGEERAKGNILERFSAQQFPDLHSELNLSSLELGDSALYFCASSARTGGRQETQYFGPGTRLLVL.

This clonotype showed up many times. V gene TRBV29-1 combines with J gene TRBJ2-3; 11 bases line up with TRBD2. The junction had 8 bases not matched to a gene; V was cut back by 7 bases and J by 2 bases. Germline CDR1 reads SQVTM; CDR2 reads ANQGSEA. The CDR3 has 15 residues. For the CDR3, the DNA is TGCAGCGCCAAACTAGCGGGGGACAACACAGATACGCAGTATTTT. Translated, it gives CSAKLAGDNTDTQYF.

In this sample, this clonotype turned up many times. The rearrangement uses TRBV20-1 and TRBJ1-5, with 8 bases matching TRBD1. The CDR3 covers 14 residues. CDR1 DFQATT and CDR2 SNEGSKA come from the germline V gene (reference sequence). Trimming at V came to 3 bases and at J to 7 bases, leaving 8 bases not matched to a gene. DNA of the CDR3: TGCAGTGCTAGCCAGGGGGCGGAAGGACAGCCCCAGCATTTT. Translation: CSASQGAEGQPQHF.

About this clonotype: No conserved phenylalanine or tryptophan ends this CDR3, so it is likely a read error. The rearrangement links TRBV3-1 to TRBJ2-1; the D is unclear. The CDR3 sequence is 12 residues long. The germline V gene encodes CDR1 LGHDT and CDR2 YNNKEL (reference sequence). The CDR3 spells CASCHVGNEQFC. For the CDR3, the DNA is TGTGCCAGCTGCCATGTCGGAAACGAGCAGTTCTGC.

This clonotype was counted at least ten times. The chain carries TRBV5-4 and TRBJ2-1; 8 bases match TRBD1. CDR3 length: 12 amino acids. The junction had 6 bases not matched to a gene; V was cut back by 9 bases and J by 7 bases. Per germline, CDR1 SGHNT and CDR2 YYREEE (reference sequence). Here the CDR3 DNA reads TGTGCCACCCAGGGGGCGGGTAATGAGCAGTTCTTC. Translation: CATQGAGNEQFF.

This clonotype was detected many times. The chain couples TRBV28 to TRBJ2-6; the D gene is possibly TRBD1 (6 bases). Per germline, CDR1 MDHEN and CDR2 SYDVKM. With 5 bases removed from V and 5 bases from J, the gap between germline ends came to 13 bases. This CDR3 has 15 residues. The CDR3 nucleotides are TGTGCCAGCAGTCCTCCCGGGGACAGGGCCAACGTCCTGACTTTC. It codes for CASSPPGDRANVLTF.

The chain combines TRBV20-1 with TRBJ2-3, with unresolved D. The CDR3 loop spans 13 amino acids. Per germline, CDR1 DFQATT and CDR2 SNEGSKA (reference sequence). Trimming removed 4 bases at V and 2 bases at J, with 10 bases between. The chain's CDR3 is CSAIVPVTDTQYF. CDR3 in DNA: TGCAGTGCTATAGTCCCGGTCACAGATACGCAGTATTTT.

This clonotype was seen ten or more times. The V gene is TRBV27, the J gene TRBJ2-5, with 8 bases matching TRBD1. V was pared by 4 bases and J by 4 bases, with 8 bases of the junction left unmatched. This CDR3 region has 15 residues. The germline V gene has CDR1 MNHEY and CDR2 SMNVEV (reference sequence). The CDR3 coding sequence is TGTGCCAGCAGTTATGGGACAGGAGGAGGAGAGACCCAGTACTTC. It specifies CASSYGTGGGETQYF.

The sample holds many counts of this clonotype. The rearrangement joins TRBV5-1 to TRBJ2-1; D perhaps matches TRBD2 (6 bases). CDR1 is SGHRS, CDR2 YFSETQ, per germline. CDR3 length: 15 amino acids. Trimming removed 6 bases at V and 0 bases at J, with 13 bases between. The CDR3 loop reads CASNWDGSSYNEQFF. CDR3 coding DNA: TGCGCCAGCAACTGGGACGGGAGCTCCTACAATGAGCAGTTCTTC.

This clonotype was recorded at least ten times. The chain links TRBV20-1 to TRBJ2-7; D possibly matches TRBD1 or TRBD2 (5 bases each). CDR1 and CDR2 (germline): DFQATT, SNEGSKA (reference sequence). Trimming took off 7 bases at V and 5 bases at J, with 18 bases between the two ends. CDR3 length: 13 amino acids. The CDR3 region is CSGPLNGAHEQYF. DNA of the CDR3: TGCAGTGGCCCTTTGAACGGGGCGCACGAGCAGTACTTC.

This clonotype was observed many times. The gene calls are TRBV21-1 and TRBJ1-2. TRBV21-1 is labeled a pseudogene. CDR3 size: 8 residues. CDR3 DNA sequence: TGTGCCAGCAGCGGTAACACCTTC. This sequence encodes CASSGNTF.

This clonotype was seen at least ten times. The chain couples TRBV27 to TRBJ2-7; the D gene is possibly TRBD1 (6 bases). V dropped 0 bases and J dropped 2 bases, with 8 bases sitting between them. The CDR3 consists of 14 residues. CDR1 MNHEY and CDR2 SMNVEV come from the germline V gene (reference sequence). CDR3: CASSLSTGAYEQYF. In DNA, the CDR3 is TGTGCCAGCAGTTTATCGACAGGAGCCTACGAGCAGTACTTC.

Concerning this clonotype: Likely a read error: the CDR3 ends without its conserved phenylalanine or tryptophan. The rearrangement links TRBV12-3 or TRBV12-4 to TRBJ2-1; 13 bases agree with TRBD2. V was clipped by 8 bases and J by 10 bases; unmatched bases: 8. The CDR3 loop spans 14 amino acids. The CDR3 bases are TGTGCCAGCGGCACTAGCGGGGGGGCTGGGGAGCAGTTCCTC. Its translation is CASGTSGGAGEQFL.

This clonotype was recorded at least ten times. The chain combines TRBV20-1 with TRBJ2-3, with 8 bases identical to TRBD2. The germline V gene encodes CDR1 DFQATT and CDR2 SNEGSKA (reference sequence). The CDR3 runs to 17 residues. V shed 2 bases, J shed 3 bases, and the junction held 13 bases outside the gene matches. In nucleotides, the CDR3 is TGCAGTGCTAGAACTAGCGGAAGCTTTCCGGGGACAGATACGCAGTATTTT. Translating it yields CSARTSGSFPGTDTQYF.

The V call is TRBV6-5, the J call TRBJ2-3; 9 positions match TRBD1. This CDR3 is built from 14 residues. Germline loops: CDR1 MNHEY, CDR2 SVGAGI. The V segment lost 6 bases and the J segment 4 bases; nucleotides outside the gene matches: 5. CDR3 residues: CASRKDRGADTQYF. The CDR3 DNA reads as TGTGCCAGCAGAAAAGACAGGGGGGCAGATACGCAGTATTTT.

The rearrangement links TRBV29-1 to TRBJ2-2, with D uncertain. Germline loops: CDR1 SQVTM, CDR2 ANQGSEA. The CDR3 loop spans 15 amino acids. The germline V and J ends were trimmed by 0 bases and 2 bases, with 10 bases remaining between them. CDR3 region: CSVEDPDGNTGELFF. CDR3 sequence (DNA): TGCAGCGTTGAAGATCCGGACGGAAACACCGGGGAGCTGTTTTTT.

This clonotype has at least ten counts. The rearrangement uses TRBV19 and TRBJ2-5; perhaps TRBD1 as D (6 bases). CDR3 length: 14 residues. Trimming removed 5 bases at V and 4 bases at J, with 14 bases between. Germline CDR1 is LNHDA and CDR2 is SQIVND (reference sequence). CDR3 amino acids: CASSPNDRRETQYF. The DNA of the CDR3 is TGTGCCAGTAGTCCCAACGACAGGCGAGAGACCCAGTACTTC.

About this clonotype itself: Since a much larger clone is just one base distant, this may be a read error. The chain is built from TRBV5-5 and TRBJ2-7; 7 bases map to TRBD2. There are 17 residues in the CDR3. Germline CDR1 is SGHKS and CDR2 is YYEKEE (reference sequence). This CDR3 is CAGSVGPSGGSAYEQYF. The CDR3 nucleotides read TGTGCCGGCAGCGTGGGACCTAGCGGAGGGAGTGCCTACGAGCAGTACTTC.